Listed here are 8 T cell receptor beta chains from one sample, sequenced in a study of response to subunit inactivated influenza vaccine (dated by TCRdb to 2017 to 2018). Libraries came from RT-PCR. TCRdb shows the sequencer as Illumina HiSeq 2500. TCRdb reworked the public reads: Q25 trimming with fastp, MiXCR clone assembly, productive beta chains retained. Rows with a matching CDR3 protein are joined into one entry that keeps the most common DNA and genes. The sample contains about 160,000 distinct CDR3 sequences, roughly a tenth of them found a single time. Clones ranked in the top ten supply around 12% of the sample. The time point label for this specimen denotes: 45 days after influenza vaccine administration. The starting material was non-naive T cells sorted from PBMCs, obtained roughly 6 weeks after vaccination. The cell subset or site label for this specimen denotes: memory T cell fraction. Receptors originate from a man in his forties or fifties who received an inactivated influenza vaccine. Donor details come from another sample of the same person, matched by shared clones.

This clonotype has just a few counts. The chain combines TRBV5-6 with TRBJ1-6; perhaps TRBD1 as D (6 bases). V dropped 4 bases and J dropped 7 bases, with 12 bases sitting between them. The CDR3 contains 14 residues. Germline assignment: CDR1 SGHDT and CDR2 YYEEEE. CDR3 amino acids: CASSLRGPNSPLHF. The CDR3 nucleotides are TGTGCCAGCAGCCTCAGGGGCCCCAATTCACCCCTCCACTTT.

The chain couples TRBV20-1 to TRBJ1-2; 8 bases map to TRBD1. The CDR3 runs to 13 residues. The germline gives CDR1 DFQATT, CDR2 SNEGSKA (reference sequence). The trim removed 1 base at V and 8 bases at J, leaving 6 bases unmatched. CDR3 residues: CSARVGQGGGYTF. CDR3 sequence (DNA): TGCAGTGCTAGAGTTGGACAGGGTGGAGGCTACACCTTC.

This clonotype appeared many times. The gene calls are TRBV28 and TRBJ2-2, with D possibly matching TRBD2 (5 bases). CDR1 and CDR2 (germline): MDHEN, SYDVKM. The germline V and J ends were trimmed by 5 bases and 6 bases, with 16 bases remaining between them. This CDR3 region has 15 residues. The CDR3 DNA sequence: TGTGCCAGCAGTCGAGCTAGCAAGTGGCCCGGGGAGCTGTTTTTT. It yields the protein CASSRASKWPGELFF.

The CDR3: CASSQDLRLREQYF. CDR3 DNA sequence: TGCGCCAGCAGCCAAGATTTACGGTTGCGCGAGCAGTACTTC. The chain uses TRBV4-1 and TRBJ2-7; D unclear. Germline lookup yields CDR1 MGHRA and CDR2 YSYEKL. Trimming shortened V by 0 bases and J by 6 bases, and 12 bases separated the two germline ends. CDR3 length: 14 residues.

This clonotype was observed a handful of times. The chain couples TRBV2 to TRBJ1-2, with 10 bases identical to TRBD1. This CDR3 is built from 14 residues. V lost 6 bases and J lost 7; bases outside the gene matches: 8. CDR1 is SNHLY and CDR2 is FYNNEI in the germline V gene. CDR3 DNA sequence: TGTGCCAGCAGATGGGACAGGGGAGTCTCTGGCTACACCTTC. Translating it yields CASRWDRGVSGYTF.

The V and J genes are TRBV18 and TRBJ2-1; D call uncertain. V shed 4 bases and J shed 4 bases, with 5 bases lying between them. Germline CDR1 reads KGHSH; CDR2 reads LQKENI. The CDR3 loop spans 12 amino acids. CDR3 DNA: TGTGCCAGCTCACGACGGTACAATGAGCAGTTCTTC. Protein sequence: CASSRRYNEQFF.

V is TRBV28 and J is TRBJ1-5; 7 nucleotides line up with TRBD1. J gave up 2 bases and V 6 bases, and 7 bases lay outside the gene matches. Per germline, CDR1 MDHEN and CDR2 SYDVKM. This CDR3 spans 15 amino acids. The CDR3 nucleotides read TGTGCCAGCAGAGGGGAGGGGGCGGGCAATCAGCCCCAGCATTTT. Amino acid sequence: CASRGEGAGNQPQHF.

This clonotype was picked up a small number of times. The chain employs TRBV4-3 and TRBJ1-4; D is possibly TRBD1 (5 bases). The CDR3 is 15 residues long. The germline gives CDR1 LGHNA, CDR2 YSLEER. The ends were cut back, 0 bases at V and 4 bases at J, with 9 bases in the middle. CDR3: CASSQDRQLNEKLFF. Written as DNA, the CDR3 is TGCGCCAGCAGCCAAGATAGACAGCTTAATGAAAAACTGTTTTTT.